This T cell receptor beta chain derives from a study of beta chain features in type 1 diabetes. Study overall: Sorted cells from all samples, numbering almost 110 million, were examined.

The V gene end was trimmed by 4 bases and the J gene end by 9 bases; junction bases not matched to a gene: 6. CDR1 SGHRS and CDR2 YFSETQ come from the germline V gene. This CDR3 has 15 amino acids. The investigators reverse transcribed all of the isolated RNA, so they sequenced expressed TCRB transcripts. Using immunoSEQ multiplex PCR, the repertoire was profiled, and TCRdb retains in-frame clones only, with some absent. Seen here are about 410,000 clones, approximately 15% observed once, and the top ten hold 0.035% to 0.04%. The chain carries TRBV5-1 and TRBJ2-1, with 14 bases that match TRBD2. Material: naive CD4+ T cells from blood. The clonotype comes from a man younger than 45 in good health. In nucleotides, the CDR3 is TGCGCCAGCAGCACGGGACTAGCGGGGGTGAGTGAGCAGTTCTTC. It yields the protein CASSTGLAGVSEQFF.